This T cell receptor (beta chain) came from a study of early T cells in non-severe SARS-CoV-2 infection. The V end was cut by 8 bases, the J end by 3 bases, with 13 bases between. Per the germline V gene, CDR1 is MNHNS and CDR2 is SASEGT. The CDR3 has 14 residues. The table lists this clonotype with many counts. One entry per CDR3 protein, called by TCRdb with MiXCR from the 5' RACE reads. The sample has 45,000 to 55,000 distinct CDR3 sequences; around 6.9% are singletons. This TCR was recovered from an adult who was a healthcare worker with PCR-confirmed SARS-CoV-2 infection or an uninfected control (not recorded which). J is TRBJ1-4 and V is TRBV6-1; a possible D gene is TRBD1 (6 bases). The input for sequencing was whole blood, taken at baseline. In DNA, the CDR3 is TGTGCCAGCGGGGGCGGGTTCGCTAATGAAAAACTGTTTTTT. Its translation: CASGGGFANEKLFF.